The subject of this entry is one T cell receptor beta chain. Antigen specificity is unknown. The sample holds other DNA sequences that translate to the same CDR3. Germline lookup yields CDR1 LGHNA and CDR2 YSLEER. V lost 4 bases, J lost 5 bases, and 11 bases lay in between. The CDR3 sequence is 14 residues long. This sample was taken from a study of shared clonotypes between healthy human individuals. Study conclusions and caveats: Although depth was large, rarefaction showed that sequencing of the sorted subsets was incomplete. On the whole, naive subsets had larger estimated richness than memory subsets had. Among donors, the sharing of clonotypes was expected to be influenced by sequencing depth.

Original methodology: Filtering differed for immunoSEQ, which gave only junction sequences without quality scores. Sequencing was performed with immunoSEQ multiplex PCR; in TCRdb, only in-frame clones are kept and a portion is missing. D and trimming were read from the DNA, whereas the V and J calls and clone size are those reported in that table. The sample has millions of clones, about 95% seen once; the top ten hold 0.9% to 1.4%. CD45RO-negative, CCR7-selected cells formed the naive CD8 fraction, which excluded terminally differentiated effector memory CD45RA+ cells. Specimen: naive CD8+ T cells sorted from blood. This receptor was identified in a man younger than 35 in good health. The chain carries TRBV4-3 and TRBJ2-2, with D tentatively TRBD2 (5 bases). For the CDR3, the DNA is TGCGCCAGCAGCCGACTAACGGGGACCGGGGAGCTGTTTTTT. It specifies CASSRLTGTGELFF.